The source of this TCR beta chain is a study of graft-versus-host responses after intestinal transplantation. As to this clone: Its antigen is not identified.

Unmatched junction bases numbered 5, after V lost 7 bases and J lost 1 base. From germline, CDR1 is MDHEN and CDR2 SYDVKM. This CDR3 spans 14 amino acids. Sequencing was performed with immunoSEQ multiplex PCR; in TCRdb, only in-frame clones are kept and a portion is missing. The sample has about 92,000 clones, about 93% seen once; the top ten hold roughly 6%. This receptor was identified in a human donor who received an intestinal transplant. Sequencing used unstimulated CD8+ T cells sorted from spleen or lymph node cells, obtained before intestinal transplant. The chain couples TRBV28 to TRBJ2-7, with 9 bases aligning to TRBD1. CDR3 coding DNA: TGTGCCAGCACCCCCGGGACAGGGTCCTACGAGCAGTACTTC. Protein sequence: CASTPGTGSYEQYF.